This T cell receptor (beta chain) was captured in a study of T cell changes during pregnancy in multiple sclerosis. CDR1 GTSNPN and CDR2 SVGIG come from the germline V gene (reference sequence). V shed 3 bases, J shed 1 base, and the junction held 4 bases outside the gene matches. CDR3 length: 16 residues. Assay: immunoSEQ multiplex PCR; the TCRdb copy retains only in-frame clones and omits some. The data contain some 93,000 clones, almost 95% of them singletons. V and J are TRBV30 and TRBJ2-1, with 12 bases identical to TRBD2. The clonotype was recovered from a female donor with multiple sclerosis, enrolled in a pregnancy study. The sequences come from peripheral blood, collected after pregnancy. Written as DNA, the CDR3 is TGTGCCTGGAGCGGAGGACTAGCGGGGTCCTACAATGAGCAGTTCTTC. Translated: CAWSGGLAGSYNEQFF.